These 25 T cell receptor beta chains share one sample of origin, sequenced in a study of shared clonotypes between healthy human individuals. Generated by immunoSEQ multiplex PCR, the TCRdb table keeps only in-frame clones and is missing some. The sample lists some 1 million clones, more than 60% seen once, with approximately 1.5% in the top ten. The material sequenced was memory CD4+ T cells sorted from blood. The subset is: CD45RA-negative fraction. These receptors originate from a man aged 18 to 35 in good health.

This rearrangement joins TRBV7-2 to TRBJ1-4; D remains ambiguous. Trimming took off 3 bases at V and 0 bases at J, with 14 bases between the two ends. CDR1 SGHTA and CDR2 FQGNSA come from the germline V gene. The CDR3 length is 17 residues. The DNA for the CDR3 is TGTGCCAGCAGCTTTTCGTCCTCTCATGCAACTAATGAAAAACTGTTTTTT. Its translation is CASSFSSSHATNEKLFF.

The chain joins TRBV2 to TRBJ2-7, with D perhaps matching TRBD2 (6 bases). From germline, CDR1 is SNHLY and CDR2 FYNNEI. The CDR3 totals 19 residues. Trimming cost V 2 bases and J 0 bases, with 23 bases left between them. The CDR3 spells CASSELKAESGLGSYEQYF. The CDR3 region has the DNA TGTGCCAGCAGTGAATTAAAGGCTGAGAGCGGGTTGGGCTCCTACGAGCAGTACTTC.

The rearrangement links TRBV5-6 to TRBJ1-1; a possible D gene is TRBD1 (6 bases). The CDR3 contains 13 residues. Germline-derived CDR1 and CDR2 are SGHDT and YYEEEE. V gave up 9 bases and J gave up 1 base, with 13 bases separating them. Here the CDR3 reads CATTRGGNTEAFF. CDR3 sequence (DNA): TGTGCCACCACGCGAGGGGGGAACACTGAAGCTTTCTTT.

About this clone itself: Other DNA sequences of this sample code for an identical CDR3. The chain employs TRBV11-2 and TRBJ2-3, with unresolved D. Per the germline V gene, CDR1 is SGHAT and CDR2 is FQNNGV. V lost 1 base to trimming and J lost 4 bases, with 3 bases between them. This CDR3 has 12 residues. The CDR3 DNA follows: TGTGCCAGCAGCTTAGCCCCAGATACGCAGTATTTT. Amino acid sequence: CASSLAPDTQYF.

This chain connects TRBV6-1 to TRBJ2-1; a possible D gene is TRBD1 (6 bases). The CDR3 loop spans 15 amino acids. Per the germline V gene, CDR1 is MNHNS and CDR2 is SASEGT. V was pared by 0 bases and J by 2 bases, with 8 bases between. CDR3 in amino acids: CASSEATGPYNEQFF. CDR3 coding DNA: TGTGCCAGCAGTGAAGCGACAGGACCCTACAATGAGCAGTTCTTC.

The table lists this clone with a few counts. This chain connects TRBV28 to TRBJ2-5, with a tentative D call TRBD2 (5 bases). Germline lookup yields CDR1 MDHEN and CDR2 SYDVKM. The CDR3 spans 15 residues. The ends were cut back, 7 bases at V and 4 bases at J, with 19 bases in the middle. DNA of the CDR3: TGTGCCAGCACTAACTATCGGAGGTATGGAGAGACCCAGTACTTC. Residues: CASTNYRRYGETQYF.

In its sample, this clone was seen once. This rearrangement joins TRBV5-1 to TRBJ1-2; D not resolved. The ends were cut back, 5 bases at V and 0 bases at J, with 5 bases in the middle. Germline loops: CDR1 SGHRS, CDR2 YFSETQ. CDR3 size: 12 residues. CDR3 residues: CASSKANYGYTF. The CDR3 DNA sequence: TGCGCCAGCAGTAAGGCTAACTATGGCTACACCTTC.

The chain employs TRBV7-2 and TRBJ2-1, with 7 positions matching TRBD2. CDR1 and CDR2 from the germline V gene are SGHTA and FQGNSA. V shed 5 bases, J shed 4 bases, and the junction held 8 bases outside the gene matches. CDR3 length equals 15 residues. CDR3 DNA: TGTGCCAGCAGCCCCCGAGCTAGCGGTTACAATGAGCAGTTCTTC. Its translation: CASSPRASGYNEQFF.

In its sample, this clone was seen many times. This chain's CDR3 is CASTRMDGTGELFF. CDR3 bases: TGTGCCAGCACCCGAATGGACGGGACCGGGGAGCTGTTTTTT. The chain carries TRBV2 and TRBJ2-2; D is unclear. This CDR3 region has 14 residues. The germline V and J ends were trimmed by 7 bases and 5 bases, with 14 bases remaining between them. Germline CDR1 reads SNHLY; CDR2 reads FYNNEI.

With respect to this clone: One end of the junction fails to match germline, which may point to a read error. The chain couples TRBV7-7 to TRBJ2-5, with 9 nucleotides matching TRBD2. CDR3 length: 15 amino acids. Germline loops: CDR1 SSHAT, CDR2 FNYEAQ (reference sequence). This chain's CDR3 is CASSLAGAIGETQYF. CDR3 nucleotides: TGTGCTAGCAGCTTAGCGGGGGCAATTGGGGAGACCCAGTACTTC.

This clone came up a few times. The chain uses TRBV4-1 and TRBJ2-7; TRBD2 matches at 9 bases. Germline V CDR1 and CDR2: MGHRA, YSYEKL. J lost 2 bases, V lost 3 bases, and 5 bases had no gene match. There are 15 residues in the CDR3. CDR3 region: CASSQLAGEPYEQYF. For the CDR3, the DNA is TGCGCCAGCAGCCAGTTAGCGGGGGAACCCTACGAGCAGTACTTC.

The chain is built from TRBV4-3 and TRBJ2-3; 9 positions agree with TRBD2. J lost 6 bases, V lost 1 base, and 26 bases had no gene match. The CDR3 covers 22 residues. Looked up from germline, CDR1 is LGHNA and CDR2 is YSLEER. The DNA of the CDR3 is TGCGCCAGCAGCCAAGTGGTGGCCTTCTCACAGGAGGCTAGCGGGGCAAGGGATACGCAGTATTTT. Translation gives CASSQVVAFSQEASGARDTQYF.

The chain links TRBV4-2 to TRBJ2-7, with D uncertain. This CDR3 is built from 15 residues. Germline V gene lookup returns CDR1 LGHNA and CDR2 YNFKEQ. With 3 bases removed from V and 0 bases from J, the gap between germline ends came to 12 bases. This CDR3 reads CASSQPDLSSYEQYF. The CDR3 nucleotides read TGTGCCAGCAGCCAGCCTGACCTGAGCTCCTACGAGCAGTACTTC.

The J gene is TRBJ1-6, the V gene TRBV28; a weak D match, TRBD1 (6 bases). The CDR3 consists of 16 residues. Germline V lookup: CDR1 MDHEN, CDR2 SYDVKM. V shed 2 bases and J shed 5 bases, with 13 bases lying between them. As DNA, the CDR3 is TGTGCCAGCAGTTTAACAGGGTTCGGGAATAATTCACCCCTCCACTTT. Its translation: CASSLTGFGNNSPLHF.

V is TRBV6-6 and J is TRBJ2-2, with D possibly TRBD1 on 6 matching bases. V lost 7 bases to trimming and J lost 6 bases, with 21 bases between them. The CDR3 length is 16 residues. Germline CDR1 MNHNY, CDR2 SVGAGI (reference sequence). The CDR3 protein is CASIGRPLGASGELFF. CDR3 bases: TGTGCCAGCATTGGACGCCCATTGGGGGCTTCCGGGGAGCTGTTTTTT.

The chain combines TRBV7-9 with TRBJ2-2, with 8 bases lining up with TRBD1. CDR1 and CDR2 (germline): SEHNR, FQNEAQ (reference sequence). CDR3 size: 14 residues. With V trimmed by 5 bases and J by 7 bases, 6 bases remained unmatched. This CDR3 is CASSPQGANGELFF. CDR3 bases: TGTGCCAGCAGCCCGCAGGGGGCAAACGGGGAGCTGTTTTTT.

The V call is TRBV28, the J call TRBJ1-3; D call uncertain. Trimming left V 4 bases short and J 0 bases short, with 13 bases between. Looked up from germline, CDR1 is MDHEN and CDR2 is SYDVKM. The CDR3 is 16 residues long. The CDR3 nucleotides read TGTGCCAGCAGTTCCGCGGGAGGGTTCTCTGGAAACACCATATATTTT. Translated, it gives CASSSAGGFSGNTIYF.

This chain joins TRBV4-2 and TRBJ2-7, with D possibly TRBD2 on 5 matching bases. The V gene lost 4 bases and the J gene lost 1 base, with 11 bases spanning the gap. CDR3 length: 14 amino acids. Looked up from germline, CDR1 is LGHNA and CDR2 is YNFKEQ. In nucleotides, the CDR3 is TGTGCCAGCAGCCTGAGCGGCCCTTCCTACGAGCAGTACTTC. Its translation is CASSLSGPSYEQYF.

J is TRBJ1-4 and V is TRBV25-1, with unresolved D. This CDR3 contains 12 residues. In germline, CDR1 is MGHDK, CDR2 SYGVNS. V lost 8 bases, J lost 7 bases, and 11 bases lay in between. The CDR3: CASGRRGEKLFF. CDR3 DNA: TGTGCCAGCGGGCGACGGGGTGAAAAACTGTTTTTT.

V usage is TRBV6-5 and J usage is TRBJ1-2; D ambiguous. The germline V gene has CDR1 MNHEY and CDR2 SVGAGI. This CDR3 contains 10 residues. V dropped 5 bases and J dropped 11 bases, with 9 bases sitting between them. Here the CDR3 reads CASSDRVYTF. CDR3 bases: TGTGCCAGCAGTGATAGGGTATACACCTTC.

The chain employs TRBV6-1 and TRBJ2-5; D could derive from TRBD1 or TRBD2 (7 bases each). Germline lookup yields CDR1 MNHNS and CDR2 SASEGT. Trimming pared 3 bases from V and 4 bases from J, leaving 15 bases between. There are 15 residues in the CDR3. The CDR3 reads CASSEGGAGGETQYF. CDR3 DNA sequence: TGTGCCAGCAGTGAGGGGGGGGCAGGGGGAGAGACCCAGTACTTC.

This chain links TRBV6-1 with TRBJ1-2, with 9 bases matching TRBD1. There are 15 residues in the CDR3. Germline assignment: CDR1 MNHNS and CDR2 SASEGT. Trimming removed 4 bases from V and 6 bases from J; junction bases left unmatched: 9. CDR3 in amino acids: CASSVDRGQGNGYTF. CDR3 DNA: TGTGCCAGCAGTGTAGACCGAGGACAGGGGAATGGCTACACCTTC.

This chain links TRBV5-8 with TRBJ1-1; the match to TRBD1 covers 7 bases. Germline V lookup: CDR1 SGHTS, CDR2 YDEGEE. The CDR3 runs 14 residues. Unmatched junction bases numbered 4, after V lost 0 bases and J lost 5 bases. The CDR3 nucleotides are TGTGCCAGCAGCTTGGAGGGGGCTCGGACTGAAGCTTTCTTT. Protein sequence: CASSLEGARTEAFF.

This clone was detected only once. CDR3 nucleotide sequence: TGTGCCAGCAGCCTGACTAGCGGGAGGGCCTCCTACGAGCAGTACTTC. Translated, it gives CASSLTSGRASYEQYF. The chain uses TRBV7-2 and TRBJ2-7; 14 bases map to TRBD2. The length of the CDR3 is 16 residues. The germline V gene has CDR1 SGHTA and CDR2 FQGNSA. The V and J ends lost 5 bases and 0 bases, in that order; junction bases with no gene match: 3.

The rearrangement joins TRBV27 to TRBJ1-3, with D perhaps matching TRBD1 (6 bases). Germline loops: CDR1 MNHEY, CDR2 SMNVEV (reference sequence). The V end was cut by 4 bases, the J end by 9 bases, with 19 bases between. The CDR3 spans 15 residues. The CDR3 sequence: CASSSAGAAEGTIYF. CDR3 nucleotide sequence: TGTGCCAGCAGTTCGGCAGGGGCCGCGGAGGGCACCATATATTTT.